This T cell receptor (beta chain) comes out of a study of shared clonotypes between healthy human individuals. Study results and limitations: Relative to clonotypes present in all four donors, those not shared had lower generation probabilities. Researchers sampled blood only, noting tissue repertoires likely differ.

Trimming took 3 bases from V and 8 from J; bases not matched to a gene: 16. Germline loops: CDR1 SGHNT, CDR2 YYREEE (reference sequence). The CDR3 has 17 residues. This clone was seen just once. Its matching antigen is unknown. Recent acute infections and vaccinations were absent in the healthy HIV-negative adult donors. Repertoires were generated with immunoSEQ multiplex PCR, while TCRdb's copy carries only in-frame clones and drops some. The sample holds around 1.5 million clones; 95% to 99% are singletons and the top ten take about 0.45%. V gene TRBV5-4 combines with J gene TRBJ1-4; 7 nucleotides match TRBD1. The sequenced sample consisted of naive CD4+ T cells sorted from blood. Subset: CD45RA+ positively selected. The receptor was isolated from a young man in good health. The CDR3 sequence is CASSSLPKTGEGEKLFF. The CDR3 nucleotides read TGTGCCAGCAGCTCCCTCCCTAAAACAGGGGAGGGCGAAAAACTGTTTTTT.